This T cell receptor beta chain was observed in a study of blood T cell repertoires in COVID-19. About the study: The United States, Italy and Spain were the sources of the acute and convalescent COVID-19 samples. Sources were T cells, B-cell-depleted T cells, or PBMCs; the material itself was cDNA or gDNA.

The germline gives CDR1 MNHNY, CDR2 SVGAGI (reference sequence). With 5 bases removed from V and 5 bases from J, the gap between germline ends came to 15 bases. The CDR3 is 14 residues long. This clone was observed a single time. Per the authors' pipeline: Estimated nucleated cell counts came from reference gene primer amplification. Generated by immunoSEQ multiplex PCR, the TCRdb table keeps only in-frame clones and is missing some. V and J calls and clone size are those listed in that table; D and trimming were worked out from the DNA. The sample has 45,000 to 60,000 clones, more than 70% seen once.

The sample consisted of peripheral blood. This TCR was recovered from a human donor in a cohort sampled during active COVID-19. The chain has TRBV6-6 and TRBJ1-1; the D gene is possibly TRBD1 (5 bases). The CDR3 sequence is CASSLRGSGTEAFF. CDR3 bases: TGTGCCAGCAGTCTCCGGGGGTCAGGTACTGAAGCTTTCTTT.